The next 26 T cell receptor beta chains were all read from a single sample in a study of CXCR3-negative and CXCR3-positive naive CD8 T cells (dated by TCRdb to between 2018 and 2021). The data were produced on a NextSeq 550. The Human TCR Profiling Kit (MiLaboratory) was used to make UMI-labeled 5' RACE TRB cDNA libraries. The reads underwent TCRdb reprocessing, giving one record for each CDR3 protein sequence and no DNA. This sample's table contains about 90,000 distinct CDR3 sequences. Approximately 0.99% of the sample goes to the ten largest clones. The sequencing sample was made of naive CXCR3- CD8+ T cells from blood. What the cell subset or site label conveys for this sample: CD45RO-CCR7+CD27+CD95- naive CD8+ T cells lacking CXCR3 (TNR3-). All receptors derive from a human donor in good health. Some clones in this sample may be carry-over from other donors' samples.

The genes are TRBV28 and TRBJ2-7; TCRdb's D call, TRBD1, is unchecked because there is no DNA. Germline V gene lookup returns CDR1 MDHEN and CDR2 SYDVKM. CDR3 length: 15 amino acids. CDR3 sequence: CASSLGGDSSYEQYF. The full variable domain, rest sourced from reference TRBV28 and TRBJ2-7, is DVKVTQSSRYLVKRTGEKVFLECVQDMDHENMFWYRQDPGLGLRLIYFSYDVKMKEKGDIPEGYSVSREKKERFSLILESASTNQTSMYLCASSLGGDSSYEQYFGPGTRLTVT.

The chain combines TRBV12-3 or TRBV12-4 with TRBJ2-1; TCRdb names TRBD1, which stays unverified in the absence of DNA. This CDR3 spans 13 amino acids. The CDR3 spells CASRDWADDEQFF.

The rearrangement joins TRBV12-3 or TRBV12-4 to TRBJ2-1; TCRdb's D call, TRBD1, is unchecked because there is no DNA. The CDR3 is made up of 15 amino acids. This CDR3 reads CASSPHTGSYNEQFF.

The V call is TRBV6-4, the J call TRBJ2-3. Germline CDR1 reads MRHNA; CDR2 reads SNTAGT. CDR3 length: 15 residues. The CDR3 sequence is CASSDSTGSTDTQYF.

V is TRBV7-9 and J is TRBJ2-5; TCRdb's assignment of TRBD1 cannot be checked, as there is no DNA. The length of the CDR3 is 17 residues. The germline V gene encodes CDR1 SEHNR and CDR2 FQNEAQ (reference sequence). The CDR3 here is CASSLRGGTEEQETQYF.

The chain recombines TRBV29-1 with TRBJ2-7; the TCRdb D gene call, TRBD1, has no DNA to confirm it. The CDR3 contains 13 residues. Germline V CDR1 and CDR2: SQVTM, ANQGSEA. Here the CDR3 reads CSVEDAGTGEQYF.

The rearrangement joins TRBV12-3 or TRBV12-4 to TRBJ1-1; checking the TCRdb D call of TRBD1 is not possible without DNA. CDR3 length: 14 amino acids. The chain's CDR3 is CASSLMGQNTEAFF.

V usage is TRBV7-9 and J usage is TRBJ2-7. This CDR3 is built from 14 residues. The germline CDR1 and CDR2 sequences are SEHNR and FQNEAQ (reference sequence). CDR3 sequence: CASAHGGNPYEQYF.

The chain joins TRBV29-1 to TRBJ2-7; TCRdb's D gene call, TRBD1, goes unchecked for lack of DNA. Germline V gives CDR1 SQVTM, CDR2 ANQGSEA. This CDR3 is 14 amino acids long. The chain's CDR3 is CSVEGGLGSYEQYF.

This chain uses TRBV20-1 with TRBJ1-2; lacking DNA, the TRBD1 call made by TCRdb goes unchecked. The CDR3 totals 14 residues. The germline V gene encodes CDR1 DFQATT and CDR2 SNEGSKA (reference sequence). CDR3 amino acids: CSAVHRDRGYGYTF.

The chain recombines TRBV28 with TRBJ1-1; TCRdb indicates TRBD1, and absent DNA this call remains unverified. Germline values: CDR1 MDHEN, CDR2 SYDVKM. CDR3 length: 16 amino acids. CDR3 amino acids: CASSSWSDRVNTEAFF.

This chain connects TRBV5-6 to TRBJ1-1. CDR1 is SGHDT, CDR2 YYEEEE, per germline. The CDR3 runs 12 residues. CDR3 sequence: CASSLGQTEAFF.

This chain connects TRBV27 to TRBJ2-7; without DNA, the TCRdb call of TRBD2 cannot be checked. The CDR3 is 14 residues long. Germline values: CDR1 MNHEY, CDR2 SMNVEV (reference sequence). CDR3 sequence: CASSSPGLDYEQYF.

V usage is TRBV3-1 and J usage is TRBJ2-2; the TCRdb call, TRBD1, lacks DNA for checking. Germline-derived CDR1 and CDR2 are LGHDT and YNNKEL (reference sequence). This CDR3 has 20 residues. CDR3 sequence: CASSQKNGQDRGPNTGELFF.

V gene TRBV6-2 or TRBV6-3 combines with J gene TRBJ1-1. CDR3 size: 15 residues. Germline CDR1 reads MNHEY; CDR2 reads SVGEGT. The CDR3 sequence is CASSYSVERTVEAFF.

The CDR3 loop is CSVRTVSSYEQYF. J is TRBJ2-7 and V is TRBV29-1. Germline CDR1 is SQVTM and CDR2 is ANQGSEA. The CDR3 has 13 residues.

Here the CDR3 reads CASRRGQGNEKLFF. The chain links TRBV28 to TRBJ1-4; the TCRdb call, TRBD1, lacks DNA for checking. The CDR3 consists of 14 residues. The germline CDR1 and CDR2 sequences are MDHEN and SYDVKM.

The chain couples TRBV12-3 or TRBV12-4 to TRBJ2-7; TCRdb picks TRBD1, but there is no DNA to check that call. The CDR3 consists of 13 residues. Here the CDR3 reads CASTLGGTDEQYF.

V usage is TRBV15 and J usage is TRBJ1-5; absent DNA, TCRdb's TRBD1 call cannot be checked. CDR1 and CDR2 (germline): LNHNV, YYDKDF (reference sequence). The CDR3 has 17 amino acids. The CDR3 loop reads CATSSFGQINSNQPQHF.

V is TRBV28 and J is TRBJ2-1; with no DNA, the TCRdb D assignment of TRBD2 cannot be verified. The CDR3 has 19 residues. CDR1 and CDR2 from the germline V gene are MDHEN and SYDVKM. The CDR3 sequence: CASSFNANAPSGGYNEQFF.

The CDR3 loop reads CSGFGSETQYF. This sequence joins TRBV29-1 and TRBJ2-5. Germline CDR1 SQVTM, CDR2 ANQGSEA. The CDR3 totals 11 residues.

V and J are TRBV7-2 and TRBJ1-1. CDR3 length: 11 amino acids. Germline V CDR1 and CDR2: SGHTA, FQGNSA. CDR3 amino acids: CASSSDPEAFF.

CDR3 sequence reads: CASSPFETSGFPEQFF. The chain is built from TRBV25-1 and TRBJ2-1; TCRdb names TRBD2, which stays unverified in the absence of DNA. The length of the CDR3 is 16 residues. In germline, CDR1 is MGHDK, CDR2 SYGVNS.

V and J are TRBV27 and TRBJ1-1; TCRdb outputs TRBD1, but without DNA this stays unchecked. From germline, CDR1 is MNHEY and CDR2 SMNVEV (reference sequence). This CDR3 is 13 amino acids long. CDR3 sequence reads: CASQTVLNTEAFF.

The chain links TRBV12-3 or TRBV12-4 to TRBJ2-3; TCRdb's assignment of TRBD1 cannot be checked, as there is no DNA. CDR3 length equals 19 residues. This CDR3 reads CASSLAQGQRGPGGDTQYF.

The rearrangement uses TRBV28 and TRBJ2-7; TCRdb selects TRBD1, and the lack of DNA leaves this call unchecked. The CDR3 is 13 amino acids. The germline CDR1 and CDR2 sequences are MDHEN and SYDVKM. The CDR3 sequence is CASSFPQGPEQYF.